This note documents a single TCR beta chain sequence. Its antigen is not identified. This CDR3 has 14 residues. Germline V gene data show CDR1 as SGHAT and CDR2 as FQNNGV. V was shortened by 1 base and J by 0 bases, with 4 bases between the two germline ends. Prior to sequencing, the ViraFEST assay stimulated PBMC with viral peptide pools, which expanded the antigen-specific CD4+ T cells. Culture lasted about 10 days before CD4+ T cell isolation. Testing of the vaccine recipients showed negative nucleocapsid antibodies and no prior SARS-CoV-2 infection. Cultures used under 2.5 million PBMC per well, around 9 IU/ml IL-2 and roughly 10 ug/ml peptides. IL-2 medium supplanted half the medium on days 3 and 7. This sample is drawn from a study of vaccination effects on CD4 cells after COVID-19. Study results and limitations: Infection- and vaccine-induced clones contracted markedly late after vaccination.

The repertoire was sequenced with immunoSEQ multiplex PCR; TCRdb's copy has only in-frame clones and lacks some. The table has 30,000 to 40,000 clones, under 70% seen once. This sequence was found in a human donor who received a COVID-19 vaccine. The source was CD4+ T cells from PBMCs cultured with SARS-CoV-2 spike peptides, collected before COVID-19 vaccination. The chain has TRBV11-2 and TRBJ1-3; D is undetermined. The CDR3 here is CASSLGHSGNTIYF. Here the CDR3 DNA reads TGTGCCAGCAGCTTAGGACACTCTGGAAACACCATATATTTT. The whole variable domain, filled in from reference TRBV11-2 and TRBJ1-3, reads EAGVAQSPRYKIIEKRQSVAFWCNPISGHATLYWYQQILGQGPKLLIQFQNNGVVDDSQLPKDRFSAERLKGVDSTLKIQPAKLEDSAVYLCASSLGHSGNTIYFGEGSWLTVV.